The table lists the clone carrying this T cell receptor (beta chain) with many counts. HTBI primers from iRepertoire and Arm-PCR of CDR3 regions yielded the TCR beta libraries. TCRdb reprocessed the multiplex PCR reads via MiXCR and lists one record per CDR3 protein. Altogether some 330,000 distinct CDR3 sequences are present, 12% being singletons, with the ten largest covering 18%. The CDR3 spans 17 residues. V shed 8 bases, J shed 0 bases, and the junction held 13 bases outside the gene matches. Germline V gives CDR1 DFQATT, CDR2 SNEGSKA (reference sequence). The data are from a study of regulatory T cells in long-lasting Graves disease. Study in general: Graves' cases, newly diagnosed, had used antithyroid drugs under 3 months.

Time point given: newly diagnosed GD, antithyroid drugs for less than 3 months. The TCR library was made from RNA extracted from PBMCs. EDTA tubes held Nine milliliters of peripheral blood from each patient. The sample was also reused in another study, on T cells in Graves' hyperthyroidism and ophthalmopathy. That publication notes: First-round RT-PCR of the TCR CDR3 relied on the HTBI primer set.

The source is a young woman with Graves disease. The sample in question was peripheral blood mononuclear cells (PBMCs), obtained at new diagnosis, from a patient treated with antithyroid drugs. The chain carries TRBV20-1 and TRBJ2-1, with 10 bases lining up with TRBD2. CDR3 region: CSQSRGLALSSYNEQFF. The CDR3 bases are TGCAGTCAGAGTAGGGGACTAGCGTTAAGCTCCTACAATGAGCAGTTCTTC.